Reported below is one T cell receptor beta chain. Study processing details: Reference gene primer amplification in the assay estimated nucleated cell counts. The protocol was immunoSEQ multiplex PCR, while the TCRdb copy is restricted to in-frame clones and leaves out a portion. V, J and clone size derive from that table, while D and trimming were established from the DNA sequence. The sample yields roughly 69,000 clones, roughly 90% seen once. The data belong to a study of blood T cell repertoires in COVID-19. Across the study: There were acute and convalescent COVID-19 samples, and they came from the United States, Italy and Spain. T cells, B-cell-depleted T cells, or PBMCs supplied cDNA or gDNA.

After removal of 5 bases from V and 2 bases from J, the junction contained 3 bases not matched to a gene. Germline assignment: CDR1 MNHNY and CDR2 SVGAGI (reference sequence). The CDR3 contains 14 residues. This TCR came from a man aged 50-60 years with acute or convalescent COVID-19. Source material: peripheral blood. This sequence joins TRBV6-6 and TRBJ2-7, with 10 bases that match TRBD1. The CDR3 protein is CASSRTGGTYEQYF. CDR3 DNA: TGTGCCAGCAGTCGGACAGGGGGTACCTACGAGCAGTACTTC.